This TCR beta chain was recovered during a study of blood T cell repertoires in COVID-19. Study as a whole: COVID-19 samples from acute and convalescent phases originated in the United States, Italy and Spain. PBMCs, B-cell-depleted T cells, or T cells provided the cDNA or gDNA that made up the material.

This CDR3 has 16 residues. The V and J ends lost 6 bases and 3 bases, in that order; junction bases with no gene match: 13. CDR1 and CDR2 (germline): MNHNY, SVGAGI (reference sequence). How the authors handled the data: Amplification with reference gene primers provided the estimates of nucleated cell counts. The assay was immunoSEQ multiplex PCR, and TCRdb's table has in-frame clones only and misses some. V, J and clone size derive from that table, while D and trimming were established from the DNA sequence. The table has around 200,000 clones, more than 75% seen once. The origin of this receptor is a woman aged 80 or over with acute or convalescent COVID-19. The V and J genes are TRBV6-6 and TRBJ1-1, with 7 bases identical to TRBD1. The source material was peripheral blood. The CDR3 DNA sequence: TGTGCCAGCAGCACCTCGAGGACAGGAGGGGACACTGAAGCTTTCTTT. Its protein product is CASSTSRTGGDTEAFF.